This is a list of T cell receptor beta chains from one sample in a study of T cell responses to AZD1222 COVID-19 vaccine. The method was immunoSEQ multiplex PCR; TCRdb's version includes in-frame clones alone and lacks a portion of them. The table lists roughly 130,000 clones, approximately 85% of them singletons, with roughly a sixth in the top ten. Sequenced here: peripheral blood, sampled on day 0 of MenACWY control vaccination. Every receptor here comes from an adult in good health. CDR3s include the opening cysteine and the closing phenylalanine or tryptophan.

j_gene | v_gene | CDR3aa
TRBJ2-5 | TRBV19 | CASSFLGVTETQYF
TRBJ1-4 | TRBV30 | CAWGTGNEKLFF
TRBJ1-1 | TRBV12-3/TRBV12-4 | CASSTRLDTEAFF
TRBJ2-7 | TRBV19 | CASSRGATYEQYF
TRBJ1-5 | TRBV24-1 | CATSDTGQGNQPQHF
TRBJ2-7 | TRBV7-9 | CASSFRDRSHEQYF
TRBJ1-2 | TRBV24-1 | CATSGIYGYTF
TRBJ1-2 | TRBV6-6 | CASSYQGQLGPGYTF
TRBJ2-1 | TRBV27 | CASRRRGTRLGDNEQFF
TRBJ1-5 | TRBV7-9 | CASSLGDQPQHF
TRBJ2-3 | TRBV5-1 | CASSGGASGSGADTQYF